The 23 T cell receptor beta chains listed next were all sequenced from one sample in a study of identifying expanded T cells in peripheral blood. Measured with immunoSEQ multiplex PCR; TCRdb has only the in-frame clones, and not every one. The profile covers roughly 90,000 clones, with roughly 81% appearing a single time and 4% to 5.5% taken by the ten largest. Sequencing input: blood. These receptors originate from a person aged 18-70 years in good health.

This clone appeared once. The chain recombines TRBV5-6 with TRBJ1-2, with a weak D call TRBD1 (5 bases). Trimming pared 2 bases from V and 1 base from J, leaving 15 bases between. The CDR3 loop spans 16 amino acids. Germline V gene data show CDR1 as SGHDT and CDR2 as YYEEEE. The CDR3 region is CASSFDGTRVNYGYTF. DNA of the CDR3: TGTGCCAGCAGCTTCGATGGGACGAGGGTTAACTATGGCTACACCTTC.

The V gene is TRBV5-1, the J gene TRBJ1-1; maybe TRBD1 (6 bases). V lost 4 bases, J lost 2 bases, and 12 bases lay in between. This CDR3 comprises 14 residues. CDR1 is SGHRS and CDR2 is YFSETQ in the germline V gene. CDR3 nucleotides: TGCGCCAGCAGCAAACAGGGAGGAAACACTGAAGCTTTCTTT. Translation gives CASSKQGGNTEAFF.

The chain couples TRBV7-2 to TRBJ1-5, with D perhaps TRBD1 (5 bases). Trimming took off 2 bases at V and 0 bases at J, with 11 bases between the two ends. This CDR3 contains 16 residues. Germline lookup yields CDR1 SGHTA and CDR2 FQGNSA. This CDR3 is CASSLLGDYSNQPQHF. DNA of the CDR3: TGTGCCAGCAGCTTATTAGGGGACTATAGCAATCAGCCCCAGCATTTT.

CDR3 loop: CASSHRRDQPQHF. CDR3 coding DNA: TGTGCCAGCAGCCATCGCCGGGATCAGCCCCAGCATTTT. J is TRBJ1-5 and V is TRBV13; D gene unclear. Germline CDR1 reads PRHDT; CDR2 reads FYEKMQ (reference sequence). The CDR3 has 13 amino acids. V lost 5 bases and J lost 5, with 10 bases in between.

This clone was recorded a few times. The J gene is TRBJ2-7, the V gene TRBV7-6; tentative D call: TRBD1 (5 bases). Trimming shortened V by 0 bases and J by 4 bases, and 16 bases separated the two germline ends. CDR3 length: 16 residues. Germline values: CDR1 SGHVS, CDR2 FNYEAQ. The CDR3 DNA reads TGTGCCAGCAGCTTAGCGGGTACAGGTGGGATGTACGAGCAGTACTTC. It codes for CASSLAGTGGMYEQYF.

In this sample, this clone turned up once. The chain is built from TRBV6-1 and TRBJ2-1; TRBD1 might be the D (6 bases). CDR1 is MNHNS, CDR2 SASEGT, per germline. The germline V and J ends were trimmed by 8 bases and 0 bases, with 11 bases remaining between them. The CDR3 extends over 14 amino acids. The CDR3 region has the DNA TGTGCCAGCCTGGACAGTAGCTCCTACAATGAGCAGTTCTTC. Amino acid sequence: CASLDSSSYNEQFF.

This clone showed up just a few times. The chain links TRBV4-3 to TRBJ2-7; 9 bases fit TRBD1. From germline, CDR1 is LGHNA and CDR2 YSLEER. This CDR3 comprises 17 residues. Germline trimming cut 5 bases from V and 5 bases from J; bases unmatched to any gene: 16. The CDR3, as DNA: TGCGCCAGCAGCTACACCTATAACTCCGGGACAGGGAACGAGCAGTACTTC. Residues: CASSYTYNSGTGNEQYF.

This clone was seen only once. The rearrangement uses TRBV5-6 and TRBJ1-2; no clear D. The CDR3 spans 11 residues. CDR1 and CDR2 (germline): SGHDT, YYEEEE. Trimming took off 5 bases at V and 7 bases at J, with 9 bases between the two ends. The CDR3 sequence: CASSSGSGYTF. The CDR3 DNA follows: TGTGCCAGCAGTTCTGGGAGTGGCTACACCTTC.

The V and J genes are TRBV4-2 and TRBJ1-5; 9 bases map to TRBD1. CDR1 and CDR2 from the germline V gene are LGHNA and YNFKEQ. The V and J ends lost 4 bases and 6 bases, in that order; junction bases with no gene match: 16. This CDR3 region has 18 residues. The CDR3 reads CASSREQGATAMAQPQHF. The CDR3 bases are TGTGCCAGCAGCCGAGAACAGGGGGCGACCGCGATGGCTCAGCCCCAGCATTTT.

This clone occurred a few times. V usage is TRBV7-6 and J usage is TRBJ1-5; 9 bases align to TRBD1. With 5 bases clipped from V and 9 bases from J, the junction kept 11 bases outside the gene matches. Per the germline V gene, CDR1 is SGHVS and CDR2 is FNYEAQ. The CDR3 has 15 amino acids. The CDR3 bases are TGTGCCAGCAGCCAAGGGACAGGGCCGGGTGGGCCCCAGCATTTT. It is translated as CASSQGTGPGGPQHF.

The rearrangement links TRBV25-1 to TRBJ1-1; D is possibly TRBD1 (6 bases). Germline V gene lookup returns CDR1 MGHDK and CDR2 SYGVNS. This CDR3 is 16 amino acids long. Deletions cut 3 bases from V and 4 bases from J, with 18 bases between. CDR3 sequence (DNA): TGTGCCAGCAGTGAGACCCCCGGGGGCGGAGGCACTGAAGCTTTCTTT. Protein: CASSETPGGGGTEAFF.

This chain joins TRBV2 and TRBJ2-7; D is tentatively TRBD1 or TRBD2 (5 bases each). The CDR3 runs 12 residues. CDR1 and CDR2 (germline): SNHLY, FYNNEI. V lost 10 bases, J lost 13 bases, and 23 bases lay in between. The CDR3 DNA sequence: TGTGCCACCGTGCGGGCTCCGACAGCCTTTTACTTC. Translation: CATVRAPTAFYF. Filled out from reference TRBV2 and TRBJ2-7, the complete variable domain reads EPEVTQTPSHQVTQMGQEVILRCVPISNHLYFYWYRQILGQKVEFLVSFYNNEISEKSEIFDDQFSVERPDGSNFTLKIRSTKLEDSAMYFCATVRAPTAFYFGPGTRLTVT.

This chain connects TRBV7-2 to TRBJ1-2; D is perhaps TRBD1 (6 bases). This CDR3 spans 13 amino acids. Trimming removed 3 bases from V and 6 bases from J, with 11 bases in between. The germline V gene has CDR1 SGHTA and CDR2 FQGNSA. CDR3 loop: CASSFRQADGYTF. The CDR3 DNA is TGTGCCAGCAGCTTCCGACAGGCGGATGGCTACACCTTC.

This chain connects TRBV30 to TRBJ2-3; the D gene is possibly TRBD1 (6 bases). Between the trimmed V and J ends, which lost 3 bases and 12 bases, there was a span of 16 bases. There are 12 residues in the CDR3. Per germline, CDR1 GTSNPN and CDR2 SVGIG (reference sequence). Here the CDR3 DNA reads TGTGCCTGGAGCGATTACCGGGACAAACAGTATTTT. This sequence encodes CAWSDYRDKQYF.

This clone was seen once. The V call is TRBV14, the J call TRBJ1-1; D remains ambiguous. Germline CDR1 reads SGHDN; CDR2 reads FVKESK. The CDR3 sequence is 13 residues long. The V end lost 4 bases, the J end lost 1 base, and 7 bases lay between the germline ends. The CDR3 nucleotides are TGTGCCAGCAGCCTTGGACCGAACACTGAAGCTTTCTTT. Its translation is CASSLGPNTEAFF.

The chain uses TRBV6-6 and TRBJ1-6; D unclear. V was cut by 8 bases and J by 7 bases, with 12 bases left in between. CDR3 length equals 13 residues. The germline V gene has CDR1 MNHNY and CDR2 SVGAGI (reference sequence). CDR3 DNA sequence: TGTGCCAGCCTGTTCCAGGAAAATTCACCCCTCCACTTT. It yields the protein CASLFQENSPLHF.

This sequence joins TRBV6-1 and TRBJ1-5; no firm D call. CDR3 length: 14 amino acids. Looked up from germline, CDR1 is MNHNS and CDR2 is SASEGT. V gave up 4 bases and J gave up 5 bases, with 12 bases separating them. The DNA of the CDR3 is TGTGCCAGCAGTGCTGGGTTAAGGGATCAGCCCCAGCATTTT. It yields the protein CASSAGLRDQPQHF.

The chain combines TRBV30 with TRBJ1-2; TRBD1 might be the D (5 bases). The CDR3 consists of 15 residues. The germline V gene encodes CDR1 GTSNPN and CDR2 SVGIG (reference sequence). V lost 0 bases and J 8 bases, leaving 19 bases between the germline ends. The CDR3 protein is CAWSVSRVGLRGYTF. As DNA, the CDR3 is TGTGCCTGGAGTGTAAGCAGGGTGGGGTTGCGAGGCTACACCTTC.

The chain has TRBV5-4 and TRBJ2-6; TRBD2 is a possible D gene (5 bases). Trimming took 4 bases from V and 0 from J, leaving 17 bases between them. The CDR3 spans 18 residues. Germline CDR1 is SGHNT and CDR2 is YYREEE (reference sequence). This CDR3 reads CASSPSRDTSSGANVLTF. In nucleotides, the CDR3 is TGTGCCAGCAGCCCATCGAGAGACACTAGCTCTGGGGCCAACGTCCTGACTTTC.

This rearrangement joins TRBV19 to TRBJ1-5; D may be TRBD1 (6 bases). The CDR3 has 15 residues. Germline V gene data show CDR1 as LNHDA and CDR2 as SQIVND (reference sequence). Trimming shortened V by 11 bases and J by 2 bases, and 19 bases separated the two germline ends. CDR3 nucleotides: TGTGCCTCACAGGGTGGTCAGGGCGGCAATCAGCCCCAGCATTTT. The encoded protein is CASQGGQGGNQPQHF.

This clone was seen a single time. The rearrangement links TRBV19 to TRBJ1-4; D is ambiguous. This CDR3 spans 13 amino acids. Germline loops: CDR1 LNHDA, CDR2 SQIVND (reference sequence). V was trimmed by 5 bases and J by 6 bases, leaving 10 bases between them. Here the CDR3 DNA reads TGTGCCAGTAGTTTCCGTATGGATGAAAAACTGTTTTTT. It yields the protein CASSFRMDEKLFF. Based on the CDR3 plus reference TRBV19 and TRBJ1-4, the full variable domain is DGGITQSPKYLFRKEGQNVTLSCEQNLNHDAMYWYRQDPGQGLRLIYYSQIVNDFQKGDIAEGYSVSREKKESFPLTVTSAQKNPTAFYLCASSFRMDEKLFFGSGTQLSVL.

This clone was detected only once. The chain joins TRBV7-2 to TRBJ2-1; the D is unclear. The CDR3 spans 12 residues. CDR1 is SGHTA and CDR2 is FQGNSA in the germline V gene. V lost 6 bases and J lost 5, with 8 bases in between. CDR3 sequence: CASSRDHNEQFF. The DNA of the CDR3 is TGTGCCAGCAGTCGAGACCACAATGAGCAGTTCTTC.

The rearrangement uses TRBV4-3 and TRBJ1-6, with TRBD1 matching 8 bases. The CDR3 covers 13 residues. The germline V gene has CDR1 LGHNA and CDR2 YSLEER. J gave up 8 bases and V 3 bases, and 0 bases lay outside the gene matches. In DNA, the CDR3 is TGCGCCAGCAGCCAGACAGGGGATTCACCCCTCCACTTT. Translated, it gives CASSQTGDSPLHF.